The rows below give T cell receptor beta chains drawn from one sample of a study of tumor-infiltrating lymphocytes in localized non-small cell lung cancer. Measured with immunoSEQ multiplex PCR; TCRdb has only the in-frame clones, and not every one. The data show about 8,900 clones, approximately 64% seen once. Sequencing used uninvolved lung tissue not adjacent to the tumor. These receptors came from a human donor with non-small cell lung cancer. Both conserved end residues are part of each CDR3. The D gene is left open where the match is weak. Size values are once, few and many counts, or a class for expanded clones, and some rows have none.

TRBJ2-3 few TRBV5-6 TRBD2 CASSTGGRAVDTQYF TGTGCCAGCAGCACAGGCGGGAGGGCTGTAGATACGCAGTATTTT
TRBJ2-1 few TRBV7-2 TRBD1 CASSPTQGVNEQFF TGTGCCAGCAGCCCCACACAGGGGGTAAATGAGCAGTTCTTC
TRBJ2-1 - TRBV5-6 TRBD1 CASSLTGGSYNEQFF TGTGCCAGCAGCTTGACAGGGGGCTCGTACAATGAGCAGTTCTTC
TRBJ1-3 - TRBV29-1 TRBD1 CSVVTGAPGNTIYF TGCAGCGTTGTTACAGGGGCCCCTGGAAACACCATATATTTT
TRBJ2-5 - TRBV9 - CASSPHLQVQETQYF TGTGCCAGCAGCCCCCACTTACAGGTCCAAGAGACCCAGTACTTC
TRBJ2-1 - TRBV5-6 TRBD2 CASSLLTSGRNEQFF TGTGCCAGCAGCTTGTTGACTAGCGGGAGGAATGAGCAGTTCTTC
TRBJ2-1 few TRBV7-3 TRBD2 CASSSLAGGYNEQFF TGTGCCAGCAGCTCACTAGCGGGAGGTTACAATGAGCAGTTCTTC
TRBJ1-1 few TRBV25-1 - CASRDSDTTNTEAFF TGTGCCAGCAGGGACTCCGACACGACGAACACTGAAGCTTTCTTT
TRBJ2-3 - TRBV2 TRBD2 CASTTGLAGQYF TGTGCCAGCACAACCGGACTAGCGGGGCAGTATTTT
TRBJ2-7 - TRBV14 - CASSQHNEQYF TGTGCCAGCAGCCAACATAACGAGCAGTACTTC
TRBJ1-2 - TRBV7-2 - CASSLTATTNYGYTF TGTGCCAGCAGCTTAACGGCGACCACCAACTATGGCTACACCTTC
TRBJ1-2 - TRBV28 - CASSLVEKGYTF TGTGCCAGCAGTTTGGTCGAGAAGGGCTACACCTTC
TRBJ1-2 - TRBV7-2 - CASSLVEKTYGYTF TGTGCCAGCAGCTTAGTAGAGAAAACCTATGGCTACACCTTC
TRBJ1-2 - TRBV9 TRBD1 CASSATGVGYTF TGTGCCAGCAGCGCCACAGGGGTAGGCTACACCTTC
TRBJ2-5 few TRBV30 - CAWSDWSKTQYF TGTGCCTGGAGTGATTGGTCGAAGACCCAGTACTTC
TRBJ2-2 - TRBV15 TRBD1 CATGTGRIAGELFF TGTGCCACCGGGACAGGGAGGATAGCCGGGGAGCTGTTTTTT
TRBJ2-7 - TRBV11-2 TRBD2 CASSKTSGPFYEQYF TGTGCCAGCAGCAAGACTAGCGGGCCCTTCTACGAGCAGTACTTC
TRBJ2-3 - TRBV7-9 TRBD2 CASSPGGSGRSATDTQYF TGTGCCAGCAGCCCGGGGGGGAGCGGGAGATCCGCCACAGATACGCAGTATTTT
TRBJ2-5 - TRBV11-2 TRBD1 CASSLGTGIKTQYF TGTGCCAGCAGCTTGGGGACAGGGATAAAGACCCAGTACTTC
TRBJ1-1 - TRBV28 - CASTPVDGTEAFF TGTGCCAGCACCCCGGTAGATGGCACTGAAGCTTTCTTT
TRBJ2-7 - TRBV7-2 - CASSFWRSYEQYF TGTGCCAGCAGCTTCTGGAGGTCCTACGAGCAGTACTTC
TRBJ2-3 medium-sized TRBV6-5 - CASSNRFHTQYF TGTGCCAGCAGTAACCGGTTCCATACGCAGTATTTT
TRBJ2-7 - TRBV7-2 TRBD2 CASTLTSGSTEQYF TGTGCCAGCACCCTAACTAGCGGGAGTACCGAGCAGTACTTC
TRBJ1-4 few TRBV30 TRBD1 CAWSGTAATNEKLFF TGTGCCTGGAGCGGGACAGCTGCAACTAATGAAAAACTGTTTTTT
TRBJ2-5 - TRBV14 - CASSYRAGGETQYF TGTGCCAGCAGCTACAGGGCCGGCGGAGAGACCCAGTACTTC
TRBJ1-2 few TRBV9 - CASSVMSSYGYTF TGTGCCAGCAGCGTTATGTCTTCCTATGGCTACACCTTC
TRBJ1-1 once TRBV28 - CASSPSGTNTEAFF TGTGCCAGCAGTCCGAGCGGGACGAACACTGAAGCTTTCTTT
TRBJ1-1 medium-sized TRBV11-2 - CASSLVGATEAFF TGTGCCAGCAGCTTAGTCGGGGCCACTGAAGCTTTCTTT
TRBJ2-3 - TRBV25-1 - CASSRTGADTQYF TGTGCCAGCAGTAGGACGGGGGCAGATACGCAGTATTTT
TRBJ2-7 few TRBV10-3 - CAISESLRRPEQYF TGTGCCATCAGTGAGAGTCTGAGAAGGCCCGAGCAGTACTTC
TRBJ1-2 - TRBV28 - CATLDSAYGYTF TGTGCCACCCTAGACAGTGCTTATGGCTACACCTTC
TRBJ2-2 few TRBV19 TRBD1 CASRTGGPNTGELFF TGTGCCAGTCGAACAGGGGGCCCGAACACCGGGGAGCTGTTTTTT
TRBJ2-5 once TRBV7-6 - CASSSGPRETQYF TGTGCCAGCAGCTCAGGACCTCGCGAGACCCAGTACTTC
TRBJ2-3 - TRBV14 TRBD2 CASSQSSGLSTQYF TGTGCCAGCAGCCAGTCTAGCGGCCTTAGTACGCAGTATTTT
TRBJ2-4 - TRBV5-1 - CASSLTASTKNIQYF TGCGCCAGCAGCTTAACAGCATCTACCAAAAACATTCAGTACTTC
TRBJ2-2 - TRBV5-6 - CASSLTWTGELFF TGTGCCAGCAGCCTAACGTGGACCGGGGAGCTGTTTTTT
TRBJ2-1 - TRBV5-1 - CASSLGLVNEQFF TGCGCCAGCAGCTTGGGACTCGTAAATGAGCAGTTCTTC
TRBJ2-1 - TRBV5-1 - CASSLGGANEQFF TGCGCCAGCAGCTTGGGGGGCGCGAATGAGCAGTTCTTC
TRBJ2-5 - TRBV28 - CASSPGDSRVGVETQYF TGTGCCAGCAGTCCGGGGGACTCCCGGGTGGGGGTAGAGACCCAGTACTTC
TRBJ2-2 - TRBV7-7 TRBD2 CASSLLAGASGELFF TGTGCTAGCAGCTTATTAGCGGGAGCCTCCGGGGAGCTGTTTTTT
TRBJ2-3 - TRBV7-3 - CASSRGPTTDTQYF TGTGCCAGCAGCCGGGGACCTACCACAGATACGCAGTATTTT